This T cell receptor beta chain emerged from a study of a mutant IDH1 vaccine in newly diagnosed glioma. Study in general: Of treated patients, approximately 62% were men and approximately 40% women, averaging 40.4 years.

Profiled with immunoSEQ multiplex PCR; TCRdb holds only in-frame clones, not every one. The sample gives 60,000 to 75,000 clones, around four fifths of which show up once; approximately 4.5% is in the top ten. Trimming removed 7 bases from V and 4 bases from J; junction bases left unmatched: 10. CDR3 length: 16 amino acids. Germline V gives CDR1 SGHTA, CDR2 FQGNSA. On this clone itself: The antigen remains unidentified.

Notes on the study in general: Variations in leading peripheral T cell clonotypes appeared to have no connection with pseudoprogression.

The time point: baseline, week 1 (first vaccination visit). Treatment specified: pre-vaccination baseline after standard-of-care therapy. New WHO grade 3 or 4 IDH1-mutant, ATRX-lost astrocytomas were present in all donors. The material sequenced was peripheral blood mononuclear cells (PBMCs), taken from a glioma patient treated with radiotherapy, temozolomide or both. This chain links TRBV7-2 with TRBJ2-2, with 9 bases lining up with TRBD2. This sequence was found in a young woman with glioma. Some clones in this sample may be carry-over from other donors' samples. The CDR3 nucleotides are TGTGCCAGCACCGTTCTAGCGGGATTTCGCACCGGGGAGCTGTTTTTT. Translated: CASTVLAGFRTGELFF. Drawing the rest from reference TRBV7-2 and TRBJ2-2, the complete variable domain is GAGVSQSPSNKVTEKGKDVELRCDPISGHTALYWYRQSLGQGLEFLIYFQGNSAPDKSGLPSDRFSAERTGGSVSTLTIQRTQQEDSAVYLCASTVLAGFRTGELFFGEGSRLTVL.